This TCR beta chain was found in a study of vaccination and CD4 T cells after COVID-19. Study context: Post-vaccine specimens were obtained a median about 69 days after dose two (range 14 to 241).

Treatment indicated: roughly nine-day PBMC culture with coronavirus spike peptide pools or control peptides (ViraFEST assay). CDR1 and CDR2 from the germline V gene are DFQATT and SNEGSKA (reference sequence). The CDR3 has 15 amino acids. Trimming removed 2 bases from V and 5 bases from J; junction bases left unmatched: 7. Cultured CD4+ T cell DNA underwent sequencing with the Oncomine TCR Beta short-read assay. TCRdb fed the PCR reads into MiXCR, producing one record per CDR3 protein. The sample consists of about 11,000 distinct CDR3 sequences, roughly 50% of them appearing once. Concerning this clonotype itself: Its matching antigen is unknown.

Sequences were obtained from CD4+ T cells from blood, cultured in vitro. The sequence came from a human donor who had recovered from COVID-19. The chain is built from TRBV20-1 and TRBJ2-1; 9 bases agree with TRBD2. The CDR3 loop is CSARWAGGPDNEQFF. DNA for the CDR3: TGCAGTGCTAGATGGGCGGGAGGGCCAGACAATGAGCAGTTCTTC.